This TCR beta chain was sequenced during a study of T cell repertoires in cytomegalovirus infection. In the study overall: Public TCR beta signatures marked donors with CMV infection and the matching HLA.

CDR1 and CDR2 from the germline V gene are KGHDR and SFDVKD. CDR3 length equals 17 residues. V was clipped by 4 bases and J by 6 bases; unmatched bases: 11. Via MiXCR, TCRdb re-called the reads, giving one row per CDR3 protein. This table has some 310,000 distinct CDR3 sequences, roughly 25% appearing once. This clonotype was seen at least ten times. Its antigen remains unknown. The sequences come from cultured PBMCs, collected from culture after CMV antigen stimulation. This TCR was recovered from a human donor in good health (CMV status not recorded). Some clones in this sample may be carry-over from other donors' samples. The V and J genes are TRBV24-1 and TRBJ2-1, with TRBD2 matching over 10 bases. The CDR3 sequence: CATSDQLAGDGTNEQFF. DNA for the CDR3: TGTGCCACCAGTGACCAGCTAGCGGGAGATGGGACCAATGAGCAGTTCTTC.